The present T cell receptor beta chain was sequenced within a study of blood T cell repertoires in COVID-19. Study overall: From the United States, Italy and Spain came samples of acute and convalescent COVID-19. The analysed material was cDNA or gDNA that came from T cells, B-cell-depleted T cells, or PBMCs.

Seattle enrolled patients during active infection and tracked them longitudinally. Authors' data handling: Using reference gene primer amplification, nucleated cell counts were estimated. The assay was immunoSEQ multiplex PCR, and TCRdb's table has in-frame clones only and misses some. From that table come the V and J calls and clone size; the DNA was used to work out D and trimming. The sample consists of roughly 100,000 clones, about nine tenths of them appearing once. The receptor was derived from a woman aged 45-65 years with COVID-19, enrolled during active disease. The specimen sequenced was peripheral blood.

The CDR3 nucleotides are TGCAGTGCTAGTAGGGGCACTGAAGCTTTCTTT. Residues: CSASRGTEAFF. V gene TRBV20-1 combines with J gene TRBJ1-1, with a weak D call TRBD1 (5 bases). Trimming removed 3 bases from V and 4 bases from J, with 6 bases in between. This CDR3 spans 11 amino acids. Germline V gene data show CDR1 as DFQATT and CDR2 as SNEGSKA (reference sequence).